The 31 T cell receptor beta chains below were found in one sample sequenced in a study of blood T cell repertoires in COVID-19. TCRdb's table, derived via immunoSEQ multiplex PCR, lists solely in-frame clones and lacks some. The sample records about half a million clones, 70% to 90% being singletons. Sequenced material: peripheral blood. These TCRs come from a human donor in a cohort sampled during active COVID-19.

The chain carries TRBV4-3 and TRBJ1-1; 9 nucleotides agree with TRBD1. J was trimmed by 3 bases and V by 6 bases; bases with no gene match: 17. The CDR3 length is 18 residues. Germline CDR1 is LGHNA and CDR2 is YSLEER. In nucleotides, the CDR3 is TGCGCCAGCAGTCCAAGTATATGGGACAGGGATCTGGACACTGAAGCTTTCTTT. Translated, it gives CASSPSIWDRDLDTEAFF.

The chain joins TRBV7-8 to TRBJ2-1; 8 nucleotides match TRBD2. Germline V gives CDR1 SGHVS, CDR2 FQNEAQ. This CDR3 is 16 amino acids long. Trimming at V came to 2 bases and at J to 8 bases, leaving 11 bases not matched to a gene. CDR3 region: CASSLNGAGGMDEQFF. Written as DNA, the CDR3 is TGTGCCAGCAGCTTAAATGGCGCGGGAGGCATGGATGAGCAGTTCTTC.

This clone was counted a single time. The chain joins TRBV12-5 to TRBJ2-1; TRBD2 matches 12 bases. The germline gives CDR1 LGHNT, CDR2 FRNRAP. The V gene end was trimmed by 5 bases and the J gene end by 10 bases; junction bases not matched to a gene: 6. The CDR3 is 14 amino acids. In nucleotides, the CDR3 is TGTGCTAGTGGTCCGCGGACTAGCGGGATAGAGCAGTTCTTC. Amino acid sequence: CASGPRTSGIEQFF.

The rearrangement uses TRBV9 and TRBJ2-2, with unresolved D. The CDR3 consists of 16 residues. V dropped 0 bases and J dropped 3 bases, with 12 bases sitting between them. Germline CDR1 and CDR2: SGDLS and YYNGEE. The CDR3 sequence is CASSVVVGSHTGELFF. CDR3 DNA sequence: TGTGCCAGCAGCGTAGTTGTGGGCTCTCACACCGGGGAGCTGTTTTTT.

The chain carries TRBV7-2 and TRBJ2-7, with D unresolved. V dropped 4 bases and J dropped 2 bases, with 12 bases sitting between them. The CDR3 loop spans 14 amino acids. In germline, CDR1 is SGHTA, CDR2 FQGNSA. The CDR3 DNA is TGTGCCAGCAGCTCGTTGTACGCGGCCTACGAGCAGTACTTC. Its protein product is CASSSLYAAYEQYF.

This clone was counted a few times. V is TRBV29-1 and J is TRBJ1-1; no definite D call. This CDR3 region has 13 residues. Germline CDR1 SQVTM, CDR2 ANQGSEA. Deletions cut 1 base from V and 5 bases from J, with 11 bases between. The CDR3 here is CSVEGELRTEAFF. CDR3 bases: TGCAGCGTTGAAGGGGAGCTGAGAACTGAAGCTTTCTTT.

This chain uses TRBV14 with TRBJ1-1; D remains ambiguous. V was cut by 1 base and J by 13 bases, with 13 bases left in between. The germline V gene has CDR1 SGHDN and CDR2 FVKESK. This CDR3 has 12 residues. The CDR3 here is CASSQVRFWVFF. CDR3 nucleotides: TGTGCCAGCAGCCAAGTGAGGTTCTGGGTTTTCTTT.

This chain joins TRBV30 and TRBJ2-1; 11 nucleotides line up with TRBD2. In germline, CDR1 is GTSNPN, CDR2 SVGIG (reference sequence). CDR3 size: 14 residues. With V trimmed by 5 bases and J by 9 bases, 9 bases remained unmatched. The CDR3 loop is CAWRLAGTPGEQFF. In DNA, the CDR3 is TGTGCCTGGCGACTAGCGGGAACCCCCGGTGAGCAGTTCTTC.

V is TRBV7-9 and J is TRBJ2-6, with TRBD1 identical over 7 bases. Germline V CDR1 and CDR2: SEHNR, FQNEAQ (reference sequence). V gave up 6 bases and J gave up 4 bases; unmatched junction bases: 9. This CDR3 comprises 16 residues. In DNA form, the CDR3 reads TGTGCCAGCAGTCGATTCACAGGGGCCGGGGCCAACGTCCTGACTTTC. Encoded protein: CASSRFTGAGANVLTF.

The chain has TRBV5-1 and TRBJ2-1, with 7 nucleotides matching TRBD1. The ends lost 0 bases at V and 0 bases at J; junction bases unmatched: 3. The V gene's germline CDR1 is SGHRS and CDR2 YFSETQ. The CDR3 is 16 amino acids. DNA of the CDR3: TGCGCCAGCAGCTTGGCCCCAGGGGGCTCCTACAATGAGCAGTTCTTC. It translates to CASSLAPGGSYNEQFF.

This chain connects TRBV6-4 to TRBJ2-7; 9 bases agree with TRBD2. The junction had 6 bases not matched to a gene; V was cut back by 0 bases and J by 0 bases. The CDR3 sequence is 17 residues long. Germline V CDR1 and CDR2: MRHNA, SNTAGT. The CDR3 DNA follows: TGTGCCAGCAGTGACTCTGGGGTAGCGGGAGTCTCCTACGAGCAGTACTTC. This codes for CASSDSGVAGVSYEQYF.

V usage is TRBV7-9 and J usage is TRBJ2-7; D call uncertain. V was pared by 4 bases and J by 3 bases, with 7 bases between. The CDR3 is made up of 12 amino acids. Germline V gives CDR1 SEHNR, CDR2 FQNEAQ (reference sequence). The DNA of the CDR3 is TGTGCCAGCAGCTCCCTTAACTACGAGCAGTACTTC. It codes for CASSSLNYEQYF.

This clone was counted only a few times. This chain connects TRBV10-3 to TRBJ1-1, with unresolved D. Trimming left V 0 bases short and J 10 bases short, with 12 bases between. This CDR3 is 13 amino acids long. Germline values: CDR1 ENHRY, CDR2 SYGVKD. The CDR3: CAISESTRERAFF. CDR3 DNA: TGTGCCATCAGTGAGTCGACTCGGGAGAGAGCTTTCTTT.

CDR3 protein: CASSDRDSMNTEAFF. The CDR3, as DNA: TGTGCCAGCAGCGATAGGGACTCCATGAACACTGAAGCTTTCTTT. The V call is TRBV5-6, the J call TRBJ1-1, with D perhaps TRBD1 (5 bases). The length of the CDR3 is 15 residues. V lost 4 bases, J lost 0 bases, and 13 bases lay in between. Germline-derived CDR1 and CDR2 are SGHDT and YYEEEE. Using reference TRBV5-6 and TRBJ1-1 for the parts outside the CDR3, the full variable domain is DAGVTQSPTHLIKTRGQQVTLRCSPKSGHDTVSWYQQALGQGPQFIFQYYEEEERQRGNFPDRFSGHQFPNYSSELNVNALLLGDSALYLCASSDRDSMNTEAFFGQGTRLTVV.

V is TRBV21-1 and J is TRBJ2-7; the D call TRBD1 from the table was never checked on the DNA. TRBV21-1 is recorded as a pseudogene. This CDR3 has 14 residues. In DNA form, the CDR3 reads TGTGCCACCATCCCTCCAGGGGAGCCCTACGAGCAGTACTTC. Protein sequence: CATIPPGEPYEQYF.

The V and J genes are TRBV7-8 and TRBJ2-3; 16 bases match TRBD2. The CDR3 is 19 amino acids. The junction had 8 bases not matched to a gene; V was cut back by 5 bases and J by 0 bases. The germline V gene has CDR1 SGHVS and CDR2 FQNEAQ. CDR3: CASSTSTGLAGGSTDTQYF. CDR3 bases: TGTGCCAGCAGCACTAGCACGGGACTAGCGGGAGGGAGCACAGATACGCAGTATTTT.

The chain employs TRBV7-3 and TRBJ1-4; 7 bases align to TRBD1. Germline CDR1 reads SGHTA; CDR2 reads FQGTGA. This CDR3 has 17 residues. V was clipped by 7 bases and J by 1 base; unmatched bases: 12. Here the CDR3 DNA reads TGTGCCAGCATCCCTAATAAGGCAGGGGGAACTAATGAAAAACTGTTTTTT. Amino acids: CASIPNKAGGTNEKLFF.

This clone has only one observation. This chain joins TRBV7-3 and TRBJ2-7; 13 nucleotides agree with TRBD2. The germline CDR1 and CDR2 sequences are SGHTA and FQGTGA. V shed 4 bases and J 2 bases; nucleotides not matched to a gene: 2. The CDR3 is 15 residues long. The CDR3, as DNA: TGTGCCAGCAGCTCCGGACTAGCGGGAGCCTACGAGCAGTACTTC. Its protein product is CASSSGLAGAYEQYF.

This chain uses TRBV6-5 with TRBJ2-2; the D gene is possibly TRBD1 (7 bases). Germline CDR1 reads MNHEY; CDR2 reads SVGAGI. CDR3 length: 15 amino acids. V was clipped by 6 bases and J by 0 bases, with 11 bases between them. The CDR3 here is CASRPGGTNTGELFF. Written as DNA, the CDR3 is TGTGCCAGCAGGCCAGGGGGGACGAACACCGGGGAGCTGTTTTTT.

This clone was picked up a small number of times. The chain couples TRBV2 to TRBJ1-2; 11 nucleotides line up with TRBD1. Germline V lookup: CDR1 SNHLY, CDR2 FYNNEI. CDR3 size: 14 residues. V gave up 0 bases and J gave up 7 bases; unmatched junction bases: 1. The CDR3 region has the DNA TGTGCCAGCAGTGAAGCGGGGACAGGGGGTGGCTACACCTTC. This gives the protein CASSEAGTGGGYTF.

CDR3 bases: TGTGCCAGCAGCCTACGGGCTAGCGGGAGGGCCCCAGATACGCAGTATTTT. Translation gives CASSLRASGRAPDTQYF. The rearrangement joins TRBV4-2 to TRBJ2-3; 12 bases match TRBD2. Germline V gene data show CDR1 as LGHNA and CDR2 as YNFKEQ. The CDR3 totals 17 residues. Trimming took 4 bases from V and 4 from J; bases not matched to a gene: 9.

The chain employs TRBV5-1 and TRBJ2-1; D unresolved. CDR1 and CDR2 (germline): SGHRS, YFSETQ. CDR3 length: 14 amino acids. V gave up 0 bases and J gave up 1 base, with 5 bases separating them. The CDR3 region is CASSLAQSYNEQFF. For the CDR3, the DNA is TGCGCCAGCAGCTTGGCCCAGTCCTACAATGAGCAGTTCTTC.

V usage is TRBV5-1 and J usage is TRBJ2-6; 10 bases map to TRBD1. V lost 3 bases, J lost 1 base, and 4 bases stayed unmatched. Germline V gives CDR1 SGHRS, CDR2 YFSETQ. This CDR3 has 17 amino acids. CDR3 protein: CASSSGQGGSGANVLTF. The CDR3 nucleotides are TGCGCCAGCAGCTCCGGACAGGGGGGTTCTGGGGCCAACGTCCTGACTTTC.

This clone was counted only a few times. This chain uses TRBV9 with TRBJ2-2; maybe TRBD2 (5 bases). V dropped 4 bases and J dropped 2 bases, with 15 bases sitting between them. Germline V gene data show CDR1 as SGDLS and CDR2 as YYNGEE. The CDR3 runs 16 residues. CDR3 in amino acids: CASSPLRGFNTGELFF. The DNA of the CDR3 is TGTGCCAGCAGCCCTCTCCGGGGATTTAACACCGGGGAGCTGTTTTTT.

For this clone: Germline is not matched at one junction end, which may reflect a read error. V gene TRBV6-1 combines with J gene TRBJ2-1, with 9 nucleotides matching TRBD2. This CDR3 has 15 residues. CDR1 and CDR2 from the germline V gene are MNHNS and SASEGT. The CDR3 loop reads CASSEVVAGAFATLF. The CDR3 coding sequence is TGTGCCAGCAGTGAAGTTGTAGCGGGGGCCTTTGCAACCCTCTTC.

The chain recombines TRBV27 with TRBJ2-1; possibly TRBD2 for D (5 bases). The germline V gene has CDR1 MNHEY and CDR2 SMNVEV (reference sequence). With 1 base removed from V and 0 bases from J, the gap between germline ends came to 10 bases. This CDR3 has 16 residues. CDR3 sequence: CASSLLGLSSYNEQFF. For the CDR3, the DNA is TGTGCCAGCAGTTTATTAGGACTTAGCTCCTACAATGAGCAGTTCTTC.

The genes are TRBV12-3 or TRBV12-4 and TRBJ1-4; TRBD1 agrees at 8 bases. Losses at the gene ends were 1 base for V and 12 bases for J; bases not matched to a gene: 1. CDR3 size: 12 residues. The CDR3 region is CASSLGRGQLFF. Here the CDR3 DNA reads TGTGCCAGCAGTTTAGGCAGGGGGCAACTGTTTTTT.

The chain is built from TRBV7-8 and TRBJ2-7; TRBD2 agrees at 9 bases. Germline assignment: CDR1 SGHVS and CDR2 FQNEAQ. Losses at the gene ends were 1 base for V and 3 bases for J; bases not matched to a gene: 4. The CDR3 consists of 15 residues. The CDR3 DNA follows: TGTGCCAGCAGCTTAGGACTAGCGGCGAGCTACGAGCAGTACTTC. This encodes CASSLGLAASYEQYF.

The V and J genes are TRBV28 and TRBJ1-1; D is perhaps TRBD1 (5 bases). Between the trimmed V and J ends, which lost 6 bases and 0 bases, there was a span of 17 bases. The germline CDR1 and CDR2 sequences are MDHEN and SYDVKM. The CDR3 extends over 16 amino acids. The CDR3 spells CASSVHLGAVNTEAFF. CDR3 sequence (DNA): TGTGCCAGCAGCGTCCATTTAGGGGCGGTGAACACTGAAGCTTTCTTT.

V usage is TRBV30 and J usage is TRBJ1-4, with a tentative D call TRBD1 (6 bases). Per the germline V gene, CDR1 is GTSNPN and CDR2 is SVGIG (reference sequence). The V end lost 2 bases, the J end lost 11 bases, and 21 bases lay between the germline ends. This CDR3 spans 15 amino acids. The CDR3 DNA is TGTGCCTGGAGTCCGGACAGCGGACGGCGTGAGAAACTGTTTTTT. This codes for CAWSPDSGRREKLFF.

This clone was detected once. The chain joins TRBV7-8 to TRBJ1-1; tentatively, D is TRBD1 (5 bases). V dropped 6 bases and J dropped 3 bases, with 26 bases sitting between them. This CDR3 has 18 amino acids. From germline, CDR1 is SGHVS and CDR2 FQNEAQ. The CDR3 region is CASRNPGGGSMYYTEAFF. CDR3 nucleotides: TGTGCCAGCAGAAATCCTGGTGGGGGGTCGATGTATTACACTGAAGCTTTCTTT.